This T cell receptor (beta chain) comes out of a study of blood T cell repertoires in COVID-19 (TCRdb year 2020). Some background on the complete study: Samples from collaborators originated in the United States, Italy and Spain and spanned both the acute and convalescent phases of COVID-19. The material from the prospective study consisted of cDNA or gDNA derived from T cells, B-cell-depleted T cells, or PBMCs. Deeply sampled blood TCRbeta repertoires from subjects exposed to, actively infected with, or recovered from COVID-19 were included in the dataset. A freely available public database, intended as a resource for researchers studying the immune response to SARS-CoV-2, is where the repertoires were released. Samples were obtained from the ongoing ImmuneRACE study (first 160 participants) and from some 1,200 subjects provided by 6 global collaborators. Nearly every sample came with metadata listing a de-identified subject ID, COVID-19 status, age in years and sex. Where available, HLA class I and class II types were taken from metadata supplied by the sample provider and were not determined by assay-based typing.

The collaborating institutions used their own protocols to collect whole blood in K2EDTA tubes. For TCRbeta analysis, collaborators shipped samples in one of three forms: frozen whole blood, isolated PBMCs, or DNA extracted from either of those sample types. This clone was counted a few times. Its antigen is currently not known. The input lacks base qualities; no much larger clone sits a single base away. TCRbeta CDR3 regions were amplified from genomic DNA using the immunoSEQ Assay, a bias-controlled multiplex PCR. The authors' pipeline ran thus. The number of nucleated cells in each sample was estimated by amplification of reference gene primers within the assay. To quantify the absolute abundance of each unique TCRbeta CDR3 rearrangement, sequence reads were collapsed and filtered. For each sample, productive Simpson clonality was calculated as the square root of Simpson's diversity index over productive rearrangements. TCRdb retrieved this table from immuneACCESS and kept in-frame rearrangements only. Not all clones are present; in checked studies, unresolved V genes account for under half, and no reason is known for the remainder. V, J and clone size derive from that table, while D and trimming were established from the DNA sequence. The sample profile shows 120,000 or so clones; 65% to 90% of them were found once. The ten largest clones represent approximately 30% of the sample.

Taken from cysteine to phenylalanine, the CDR3 has 12 residues. Only the CDR3 DNA is retained, 36 bases long and in frame from the first base. Relative to germline, V is 4 bases shorter and J is 8 bases shorter, with 9 bases between their ends. The germline V gene (reference sequence) gives CDR1 as SEHNR and CDR2 as FQNEAQ. Overall study results and their limits: Clinical and demographic metadata were provided uncurated, with the amount varying by source and participant.

The source is a woman of 80 years or more with acute or convalescent COVID-19. Sequencing used peripheral blood. The sequence is built from TRBV7-9 and TRBJ1-5, with a tentative D gene TRBD1 over 5 matching bases. The nucleotides are TGTGCCAGCAGCTATTCGGGGGAGCCCCAGCATTTT. This yields the protein CASSYSGEPQHF.